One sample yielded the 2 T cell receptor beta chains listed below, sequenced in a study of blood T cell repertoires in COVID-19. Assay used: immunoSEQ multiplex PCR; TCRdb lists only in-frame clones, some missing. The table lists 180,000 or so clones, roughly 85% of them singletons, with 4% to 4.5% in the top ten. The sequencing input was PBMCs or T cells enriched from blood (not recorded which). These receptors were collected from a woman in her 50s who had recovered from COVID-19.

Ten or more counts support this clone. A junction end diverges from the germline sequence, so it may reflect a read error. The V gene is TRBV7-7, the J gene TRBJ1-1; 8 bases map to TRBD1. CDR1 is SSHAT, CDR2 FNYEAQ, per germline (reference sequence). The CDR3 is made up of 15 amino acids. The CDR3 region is CASSALTGANTEAFF. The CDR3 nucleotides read TGTGCTAGCAGCGCCCTGACAGGGGCGAACACTGAAGCTTTCTTT.

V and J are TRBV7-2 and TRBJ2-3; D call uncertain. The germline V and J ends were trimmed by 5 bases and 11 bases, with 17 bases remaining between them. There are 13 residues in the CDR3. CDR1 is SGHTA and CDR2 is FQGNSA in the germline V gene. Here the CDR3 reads CASSRTVGGMQYF. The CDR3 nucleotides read TGTGCCAGCAGCAGAACCGTAGGCGGCATGCAGTATTTT.